Presented here are 31 T cell receptor beta chains from one specimen sequenced in a study of sequential checkpoint blockade in melanoma (dated by TCRdb to about 2019). The sample's treatment or condition label, decoded: randomized to nivolumab then ipilimumab (arm A) or the reverse (arm B). Libraries were built with the immunoSEQ multiplex PCR assay. The immuneACCESS repertoire file appears here via TCRdb, limited to in-frame rearrangements. These files lack a portion of the clones; in checked studies, under half of the deficit traces to unresolved V genes, and the cause of the others is not known. This sample holds 20,000 or so clones; approximately 68% were observed only once. The ten largest clones add up to under 20% of the sample. The specimen comprised CD8+ T cells sorted from blood (inferred from file names), sampled from a patient given nivolumab and ipilimumab in sequence. The receptors shown here come from a human donor with melanoma.

The rearrangement links TRBV29-1 to TRBJ2-5; 12 bases line up with TRBD1. The CDR3 length is 17 residues. Germline loops: CDR1 SQVTM, CDR2 ANQGSEA. After removal of 7 bases from V and 5 bases from J, the junction contained 17 bases not matched to a gene. In DNA form, the CDR3 reads TGCAGCGCAACCGGGACAGGGGGCATTCGGGCCTGGGAGACCCAGTACTTC. It translates to CSATGTGGIRAWETQYF.

This clone has more than one count but fewer than ten. The chain carries TRBV7-9 and TRBJ1-1; D is unclear. The CDR3 length is 11 residues. Trimming left V 6 bases short and J 11 bases short, with 13 bases between. From germline, CDR1 is SEHNR and CDR2 FQNEAQ (reference sequence). CDR3 loop: CASRSLRGAFF. The CDR3 nucleotides are TGTGCCAGCAGATCCCTGCGCGGGGCTTTCTTT.

The chain joins TRBV28 to TRBJ1-5; TRBD1 agrees at 8 bases. Germline V gene lookup returns CDR1 MDHEN and CDR2 SYDVKM. After removal of 4 bases from V and 3 bases from J, the junction contained 8 bases not matched to a gene. The CDR3 length is 16 residues. The CDR3 is CASSSGQGAANQPQHF. Written as DNA, the CDR3 is TGTGCCAGCAGTTCCGGACAGGGCGCCGCCAATCAGCCCCAGCATTTT.

The genes are TRBV29-1 and TRBJ1-1; 10 nucleotides line up with TRBD1. The CDR3 has 13 amino acids. The trim removed 6 bases at V and 2 bases at J, leaving 3 bases unmatched. Germline V lookup: CDR1 SQVTM, CDR2 ANQGSEA. The CDR3 sequence: CSVRDRGNTEAFF. The CDR3 DNA reads TGCAGCGTCCGGGACAGGGGAAACACTGAAGCTTTCTTT. Variable domain in full (rest from reference TRBV29-1 and TRBJ1-1): SAVISQKPSRDICQRGTSLTIQCQVDSQVTMMFWYRQQPGQSLTLIATANQGSEATYESGFVIDKFPISRPNLTFSTLTVSNMSPEDSSIYLCSVRDRGNTEAFFGQGTRLTVV.

The chain recombines TRBV7-9 with TRBJ2-1, with D hard to call. The CDR3 sequence is 14 residues long. Trimming left V 0 bases short and J 7 bases short, with 10 bases between. CDR1 SEHNR and CDR2 FQNEAQ come from the germline V gene (reference sequence). For the CDR3, the DNA is TGTGCCAGCAGCTTAGCGCAAGGAGTAAATGAGCAGTTCTTC. Protein: CASSLAQGVNEQFF.

V usage is TRBV7-6 and J usage is TRBJ2-3; possibly TRBD1 for D (6 bases). Germline V gene data show CDR1 as SGHVS and CDR2 as FNYEAQ. The CDR3 spans 13 residues. V dropped 2 bases and J dropped 6 bases, with 9 bases sitting between them. The CDR3 sequence is CASSLSGEDTQYF. The CDR3 DNA reads as TGTGCCAGCAGCTTATCAGGGGAGGATACGCAGTATTTT.

The rearrangement links TRBV7-9 to TRBJ2-3, with D maybe TRBD2 (6 bases). V lost 5 bases, J lost 0 bases, and 18 bases lay in between. Germline V gives CDR1 SEHNR, CDR2 FQNEAQ (reference sequence). This CDR3 is 17 amino acids long. The DNA of the CDR3 is TGTGCCAGCAGCCAAAAAACCGGGACTCCAAGCACAGATACGCAGTATTTT. Its translation is CASSQKTGTPSTDTQYF.

This chain connects TRBV7-9 to TRBJ1-4; perhaps TRBD1 as D (6 bases). CDR3 length: 15 amino acids. Germline values: CDR1 SEHNR, CDR2 FQNEAQ (reference sequence). Trimming removed 2 bases from V and 7 bases from J, with 14 bases in between. The CDR3 coding sequence is TGTGCCAGCAGCTTATTGGACAGCGGGAGTGAAAAACTGTTTTTT. This gives the protein CASSLLDSGSEKLFF.

This rearrangement joins TRBV7-3 to TRBJ2-5, with 8 bases identical to TRBD2. The trim removed 2 bases at V and 1 base at J, leaving 6 bases unmatched. CDR1 and CDR2 (germline): SGHTA, FQGTGA. The CDR3 runs to 16 residues. CDR3 nucleotides: TGTGCCAGCAGCTTAGGGGTAGCGGGGACCCAAGAGACCCAGTACTTC. It yields the protein CASSLGVAGTQETQYF.

V and J are TRBV11-2 and TRBJ2-5, with 10 bases identical to TRBD1. CDR1 SGHAT and CDR2 FQNNGV come from the germline V gene. The CDR3 totals 14 residues. V lost 5 bases to trimming and J lost 6 bases; unmatched junction nucleotides: 6. CDR3 protein: CASSDPGQGKTQYF. The CDR3 DNA is TGTGCCAGCAGCGATCCGGGACAGGGGAAGACCCAGTACTTC.

This clone was seen a few times. J is TRBJ2-7 and V is TRBV11-2; no definite D call. This CDR3 is built from 15 residues. The germline gives CDR1 SGHAT, CDR2 FQNNGV. Trimming removed 1 base at V and 3 bases at J, with 13 bases between. CDR3 region: CASSLAQDRYYEQYF. The CDR3 bases are TGTGCCAGCAGCTTAGCCCAGGATAGGTACTACGAGCAGTACTTC. Combining the CDR3 with reference TRBV11-2 and TRBJ2-7 gives the whole variable domain EAGVAQSPRYKIIEKRQSVAFWCNPISGHATLYWYQQILGQGPKLLIQFQNNGVVDDSQLPKDRFSAERLKGVDSTLKIQPAKLEDSAVYLCASSLAQDRYYEQYFGPGTRLTVT.

This clone showed up just a few times. This chain connects TRBV6-1 to TRBJ2-7; 10 nucleotides line up with TRBD2. The CDR3 length is 15 residues. Germline-derived CDR1 and CDR2 are MNHNS and SASEGT. V shed 0 bases, J shed 2 bases, and the junction held 1 base outside the gene matches. The DNA for the CDR3 is TGTGCCAGCAGTGAAGCTAGCGGGGGGCCCTACGAGCAGTACGTC. It encodes CASSEASGGPYEQYV.

This rearrangement joins TRBV7-8 to TRBJ1-4, with D perhaps TRBD1 (5 bases). The CDR3 length is 15 residues. Germline V gene lookup returns CDR1 SGHVS and CDR2 FQNEAQ. The V and J ends lost 2 bases and 4 bases respectively, with 11 bases between them. This CDR3 reads CASSLQGGNNEKLFF. As DNA, the CDR3 is TGTGCCAGCAGCTTACAGGGTGGGAATAATGAAAAACTGTTTTTT.

The chain has TRBV9 and TRBJ1-1; 7 bases are shared with TRBD1. This CDR3 has 14 residues. Per germline, CDR1 SGDLS and CDR2 YYNGEE. Trimming at V came to 3 bases and at J to 0 bases, leaving 2 bases not matched to a gene. The CDR3 nucleotides read TGTGCCAGCAGCGAGGGGACAGTGAACACTGAAGCTTTCTTT. Residues: CASSEGTVNTEAFF.

This clone was recorded once. The chain employs TRBV14 and TRBJ2-5, with TRBD2 matching 7 bases. The J segment lost 1 base and the V segment lost 2 bases, leaving 4 bases of the junction unmatched. The V gene's germline CDR1 is SGHDN and CDR2 FVKESK. This CDR3 has 15 residues. The CDR3 DNA reads as TGTGCCAGCAGCCAATTCCGGGGGGTCCAAGAGACCCAGTACTTC. Amino acids: CASSQFRGVQETQYF.

The chain recombines TRBV7-8 with TRBJ2-7, with TRBD1 matching over 7 bases. The CDR3 spans 15 residues. Germline CDR1 and CDR2: SGHVS and FQNEAQ. The trim removed 5 bases at V and 0 bases at J, leaving 7 bases unmatched. CDR3 nucleotides: TGTGCCAGCAGCAAGCCGCAGGGGGACTCCTACGAGCAGTACGTC. Translated: CASSKPQGDSYEQYV.

The chain recombines TRBV21-1 with TRBJ2-1; the DNA was not used to check the table's D call, TRBD1. TRBV21-1 is a documented pseudogene. The CDR3 length is 17 residues. The CDR3 nucleotides read TGTGCCAGCAGCAAAGAGACCGCGGAGAACAGGGGCAATGAGCAGTTCTTC. Protein product: CASSKETAENRGNEQFF.

The J gene is TRBJ2-2, the V gene TRBV29-1; D remains unclear. The CDR3 has 16 residues. The V end was cut by 0 bases, the J end by 6 bases, with 17 bases between. Germline CDR1 and CDR2: SQVTM and ANQGSEA. CDR3 DNA sequence: TGCAGCGTTGAAGATCCAGGCTCCGCCAATCCCGGGGAGCTGTTTTTT. Protein sequence: CSVEDPGSANPGELFF.

This chain connects TRBV6-5 to TRBJ2-7; 14 bases line up with TRBD2. The CDR3 runs to 14 residues. Germline V gives CDR1 MNHEY, CDR2 SVGAGI. The J segment lost 5 bases and the V segment lost 6 bases, leaving 3 bases of the junction unmatched. The CDR3 here is CASRTGLAGDEQYF. In DNA form, the CDR3 reads TGTGCCAGCAGAACGGGACTAGCGGGGGACGAGCAGTACTTC.

The chain uses TRBV7-9 and TRBJ1-1; D may be TRBD1 (6 bases). CDR1 is SEHNR, CDR2 FQNEAQ, per germline (reference sequence). V dropped 6 bases and J dropped 0 bases, with 14 bases sitting between them. CDR3 length: 15 amino acids. CDR3 sequence (DNA): TGTGCCAGCAGAGCCACTGGGACACTGAACACTGAAGCTTTCTTT. It is translated as CASRATGTLNTEAFF.

The chain carries TRBV6-1 and TRBJ2-5; a possible D gene is TRBD2 (7 bases). The DNA end favors TRBJ2-7, so the J call may be wrong. This CDR3 is built from 15 residues. The germline V gene encodes CDR1 MNHNS and CDR2 SASEGT. The CDR3 DNA sequence: TGTGCCAGCAGTGAAGCTGGGGGGGCTTACTACGAGCAGTACTTC. Translated, it gives CASSEAGGAYYEQYF.

In its sample, this clone was seen once. J is TRBJ2-3 and V is TRBV5-4, with 11 positions matching TRBD2. The CDR3 consists of 14 residues. V was pared by 5 bases and J by 6 bases, with 5 bases of the junction left unmatched. Germline V CDR1 and CDR2: SGHNT, YYREEE (reference sequence). CDR3 sequence reads: CASRRVAGGDTQYF. CDR3 DNA sequence: TGTGCCAGCAGACGGGTAGCGGGGGGGGATACGCAGTATTTT.

This chain joins TRBV12-5 and TRBJ2-7, with 10 bases fitting TRBD1. Losses at the gene ends were 2 bases for V and 3 bases for J; bases not matched to a gene: 10. The germline V gene has CDR1 LGHNT and CDR2 FRNRAP. This CDR3 comprises 17 residues. CDR3 amino acids: CASGLTPGQGKHYEQYF. CDR3 bases: TGTGCTAGTGGTTTGACCCCGGGACAGGGGAAGCACTACGAGCAGTACTTC. Combining the CDR3 with reference TRBV12-5 and TRBJ2-7 gives the whole variable domain DARVTQTPRHKVTEMGQEVTMRCQPILGHNTVFWYRQTMMQGLELLAYFRNRAPLDDSGMPKDRFSAEMPDATLATLKIQPSEPRDSAVYFCASGLTPGQGKHYEQYFGPGTRLTVT.

This sequence joins TRBV7-9 and TRBJ1-5; a possible D gene is TRBD1 (6 bases). Germline CDR1 and CDR2: SEHNR and FQNEAQ (reference sequence). Deletions cut 3 bases from V and 4 bases from J, with 7 bases between. The CDR3 runs to 13 residues. CDR3: CASSLDRNQPQHF. CDR3 DNA: TGTGCCAGCAGCTTGGACAGAAATCAGCCCCAGCATTTT.

The V gene is TRBV11-2, the J gene TRBJ2-7; 9 bases are a match to TRBD1. Germline loops: CDR1 SGHAT, CDR2 FQNNGV. The J segment lost 1 base and the V segment lost 5 bases, leaving 6 bases of the junction unmatched. The CDR3 contains 15 residues. CDR3 sequence (DNA): TGTGCCAGCAGCCTAACAGGACAGGGGTCCTACGAGCAGTACGTC. Its protein is CASSLTGQGSYEQYV.

In this sample, this clone turned up once. The chain employs TRBV29-1 and TRBJ2-1; 16 nucleotides agree with TRBD2. J gave up 1 base and V 4 bases, and 13 bases lay outside the gene matches. Germline V gives CDR1 SQVTM, CDR2 ANQGSEA. This CDR3 is built from 20 residues. CDR3 sequence: CSVARWFGTSGGASYNEQFF. CDR3 sequence (DNA): TGCAGCGTTGCCCGTTGGTTCGGGACTAGCGGGGGGGCATCCTACAATGAGCAGTTCTTC.

This sequence joins TRBV7-9 and TRBJ2-1; 8 positions match TRBD2. CDR3 length: 17 amino acids. Germline V gene sequence: CDR1 SEHNR, CDR2 FQNEAQ (reference sequence). V shed 5 bases, J shed 2 bases, and the junction held 11 bases outside the gene matches. CDR3 region: CASSAPDGGVAYNEQFF. The CDR3 DNA follows: TGTGCCAGCAGCGCCCCGGACGGGGGGGTGGCCTACAATGAGCAGTTCTTC.

The rearrangement links TRBV10-2 to TRBJ2-3; D is undetermined. With 6 bases removed from V and 6 bases from J, the gap between germline ends came to 4 bases. Germline V lookup: CDR1 WSHSY, CDR2 SAAADI. This CDR3 is 10 amino acids long. CDR3: CASRLDTQYF. CDR3 bases: TGCGCCAGCAGACTGGATACGCAGTATTTT.

V is TRBV28 and J is TRBJ2-5, with TRBD2 as a possible D gene (5 bases). The J call may be mistaken, given a closer DNA end match to TRBJ2-7. CDR1 and CDR2 (germline): MDHEN, SYDVKM. CDR3 length: 13 residues. This CDR3 reads CASGLAGGDEQYF. DNA for the CDR3: TGTGCCAGCGGCCTTGCGGGCGGTGACGAGCAGTACTTC.

In its sample, this clone was seen once. The chain has TRBV19 and TRBJ2-2; TRBD2 agrees at 7 bases. The length of the CDR3 is 15 residues. CDR1 is LNHDA, CDR2 SQIVND, per germline (reference sequence). Trimming removed 3 bases from V and 4 bases from J; junction bases left unmatched: 5. The DNA of the CDR3 is TGTGCCAGTAGTATGTTGCGGGGGTTCACCGGGGAGCTGTTTTTT. This codes for CASSMLRGFTGELFF. The full variable domain, its missing parts supplied by reference TRBV19 and TRBJ2-2, is DGGITQSPKYLFRKEGQNVTLSCEQNLNHDAMYWYRQDPGQGLRLIYYSQIVNDFQKGDIAEGYSVSREKKESFPLTVTSAQKNPTAFYLCASSMLRGFTGELFFGEGSRLTVL.

The V gene is TRBV27, the J gene TRBJ1-3, with 9 bases that match TRBD1. The CDR3 has 18 residues. CDR1 is MNHEY, CDR2 SMNVEV, per germline (reference sequence). Losses at the gene ends were 3 bases for V and 4 bases for J; bases not matched to a gene: 13. The DNA for the CDR3 is TGTGCCAGCAGTTTGGGCGGACAGGGGACCACCACGGGAAACACCATATATTTT. Translation: CASSLGGQGTTTGNTIYF.